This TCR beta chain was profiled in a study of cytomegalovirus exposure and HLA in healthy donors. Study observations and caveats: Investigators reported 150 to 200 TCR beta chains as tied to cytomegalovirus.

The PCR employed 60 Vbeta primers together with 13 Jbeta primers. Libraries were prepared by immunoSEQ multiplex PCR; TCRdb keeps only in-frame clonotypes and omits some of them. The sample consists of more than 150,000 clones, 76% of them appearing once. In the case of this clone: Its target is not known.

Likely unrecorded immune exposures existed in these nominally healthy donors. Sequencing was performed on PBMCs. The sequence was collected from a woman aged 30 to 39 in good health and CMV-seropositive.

The DNA of the CDR3 is TGTGCCAGCAGCGTAGTAGGGGTAGCGGGGGGGAGAGAGACCCAGTACTTC. Encoded protein: CASSVVGVAGGRETQYF. The rearrangement links TRBV9 to TRBJ2-5; 11 nucleotides line up with TRBD2. CDR3 size: 17 residues. V dropped 0 bases and J dropped 4; count of bases not matched to a gene: 8. Germline CDR1 reads SGDLS; CDR2 reads YYNGEE.